The 21 T cell receptor beta chains reported below all come from one sample, sequenced in a study of CD8 T cells in Susac syndrome. About 0.5 to 1 ug RNA was reverse transcribed with random hexamers. TCRdb itself ran the immunoSEQ multiplex PCR reads through MiXCR, one entry per CDR3 protein. The sample yields about 210,000 distinct CDR3 sequences, about 94% seen once. Input material: CD4+ T cells from PBMCs. Receptors originate from a human donor with Susac syndrome.

The chain joins TRBV11-2 to TRBJ2-2, with TRBD1 as a possible D gene (6 bases). Germline CDR1 reads SGHAT; CDR2 reads FQNNGV. This CDR3 has 14 residues. V was clipped by 5 bases and J by 8 bases, with 15 bases between them. The CDR3 region has the DNA TGTGCCAGCAGCATCATACCAGGGGATGGGGAGCTGTTTTTT. Protein sequence: CASSIIPGDGELFF.

This chain joins TRBV30 and TRBJ1-6, with no clear D. Germline V CDR1 and CDR2: GTSNPN, SVGIG (reference sequence). This CDR3 spans 14 amino acids. Trimming pared 0 bases from V and 7 bases from J, leaving 10 bases between. The CDR3 nucleotides read TGTGCCTGGAGTGTTAACACTTACAATTCACCCCTCCACTTT. Residues: CAWSVNTYNSPLHF.

V is TRBV7-8 and J is TRBJ1-2; D gene unclear. The CDR3 runs to 14 residues. Trimming cost V 5 bases and J 6 bases, with 16 bases left between them. Germline V gene data show CDR1 as SGHVS and CDR2 as FQNEAQ. DNA of the CDR3: TGTGCCAGCAGCACTCACGAGGGCGGGAATGGCTACACCTTC. This sequence encodes CASSTHEGGNGYTF. The whole variable domain, filled in from reference TRBV7-8 and TRBJ1-2, reads GAGVSQSPRYKVAKRGQDVALRCDPISGHVSLFWYQQALGQGPEFLTYFQNEAQLDKSGLPSDRFFAERPEGSVSTLKIQRTQQEDSAVYLCASSTHEGGNGYTFGSGTRLTVV.

The sample holds one count of this clonotype. The chain is built from TRBV4-3 and TRBJ1-6; D unresolved. The germline CDR1 and CDR2 sequences are LGHNA and YSLEER. The length of the CDR3 is 13 residues. Trimming stripped 6 bases from V and 5 bases from J, with 8 bases between. CDR3 DNA sequence: TGCGCCAGCAGTCAAATCGATAATTCACCCCTCCACTTT. This codes for CASSQIDNSPLHF.

V gene TRBV20-1 combines with J gene TRBJ2-5, with a possible D match to TRBD2 (6 bases). CDR1 and CDR2 from the germline V gene are DFQATT and SNEGSKA (reference sequence). The V end was cut by 5 bases, the J end by 13 bases, with 20 bases between. The CDR3 consists of 12 residues. The CDR3 nucleotides are TGCAGTGCTGCCGGGCCAGGAGGGGTTCCGTACTTC. Its protein is CSAAGPGGVPYF.

The chain links TRBV6-5 to TRBJ1-2; no firm D call. The CDR3 runs to 14 residues. V lost 0 bases and J lost 7, with 12 bases in between. Germline V gene data show CDR1 as MNHEY and CDR2 as SVGAGI. The CDR3 sequence is CASSYSSWESGYTF. DNA for the CDR3: TGTGCCAGCAGTTACTCGAGCTGGGAATCTGGCTACACCTTC.

The chain has TRBV7-9 and TRBJ2-7, with 9 bases fitting TRBD1. The CDR3 has 19 amino acids. J gave up 2 bases and V 4 bases, and 18 bases lay outside the gene matches. Per germline, CDR1 SEHNR and CDR2 FQNEAQ (reference sequence). The DNA of the CDR3 is TGTGCCAGCAGCTCCCCCGGGACAGGGTCGCCGTTTTTCACCTACGAGCAGTACTTC. Translation: CASSSPGTGSPFFTYEQYF.

The DNA of the CDR3 is TGTGCCAGCAGCGGTGGTGACAGCTACTATGGCTACACCTTC. This encodes CASSGGDSYYGYTF. The chain couples TRBV7-9 to TRBJ1-2; D is perhaps TRBD1 (5 bases). The CDR3 is 14 residues long. V dropped 5 bases and J dropped 3 bases, with 13 bases sitting between them. CDR1 SEHNR and CDR2 FQNEAQ come from the germline V gene (reference sequence).

The chain is built from TRBV30 and TRBJ1-3; the D is unclear. V was shortened by 1 base and J by 0 bases, with 10 bases between the two germline ends. This CDR3 contains 15 residues. Germline V gives CDR1 GTSNPN, CDR2 SVGIG (reference sequence). CDR3 DNA: TGTGCCTGGAGTGGGCCTCTGGGCTCTGGAAACACCATATATTTT. This encodes CAWSGPLGSGNTIYF.

This rearrangement joins TRBV15 to TRBJ2-3; 7 bases map to TRBD2. The trim removed 0 bases at V and 5 bases at J, leaving 8 bases unmatched. This CDR3 is 16 amino acids long. Germline CDR1 and CDR2: LNHNV and YYDKDF (reference sequence). This chain's CDR3 is CATSREAGPGGDTQYF. The CDR3 DNA reads as TGTGCCACCAGCAGAGAAGCGGGGCCCGGGGGAGATACGCAGTATTTT.

The chain employs TRBV28 and TRBJ1-5; D possibly corresponds to TRBD1 (5 bases). V lost 6 bases and J lost 3, with 12 bases in between. Germline lookup yields CDR1 MDHEN and CDR2 SYDVKM. The CDR3 is made up of 14 amino acids. The CDR3 region has the DNA TGTGCCAGCAGCCCGGGGCAGGACAATCAGCCCCAGCATTTT. As protein: CASSPGQDNQPQHF.

The chain links TRBV7-2 to TRBJ1-6, with 8 bases that match TRBD1. Germline values: CDR1 SGHTA, CDR2 FQGNSA. The CDR3 covers 14 residues. V shed 4 bases, J shed 10 bases, and the junction held 6 bases outside the gene matches. CDR3 loop: CASSSGQDGSPLHF. The DNA of the CDR3 is TGTGCCAGCAGCTCGGGACAGGACGGATCACCCCTCCACTTT.

The chain carries TRBV20-1 and TRBJ2-5, with D perhaps matching TRBD1 (6 bases). CDR1 and CDR2 (germline): DFQATT, SNEGSKA (reference sequence). Trimming shortened V by 3 bases and J by 1 base, and 6 bases separated the two germline ends. This CDR3 spans 12 amino acids. CDR3 protein: CSARGAQETQYF. CDR3 coding DNA: TGCAGTGCTAGGGGGGCCCAAGAGACCCAGTACTTC.

This clonotype was observed once. This chain links TRBV9 with TRBJ2-3; TRBD2 matches 8 bases. Per the germline V gene, CDR1 is SGDLS and CDR2 is YYNGEE. V lost 4 bases, J lost 4 bases, and 5 bases stayed unmatched. The CDR3 is made up of 14 amino acids. CDR3 sequence reads: CASSPGLGSDTQYF. DNA of the CDR3: TGTGCCAGCAGCCCGGGACTAGGGTCAGATACGCAGTATTTT.

The rearrangement uses TRBV15 and TRBJ2-7, with D tentatively TRBD2 (7 bases). The germline V and J ends were trimmed by 0 bases and 6 bases, with 9 bases remaining between them. The CDR3 sequence is 13 residues long. The germline gives CDR1 LNHNV, CDR2 YYDKDF (reference sequence). DNA for the CDR3: TGTGCCACCAGCAGAGATGGGGGGGCCGAGCAGTACTTC. Amino acid sequence: CATSRDGGAEQYF.

This chain connects TRBV11-3 to TRBJ2-3; 7 bases align to TRBD2. Germline lookup yields CDR1 SGHNT and CDR2 YENEEA. This CDR3 has 18 amino acids. Trimming took 1 base from V and 0 from J; bases not matched to a gene: 10. Here the CDR3 reads CASSLVLRLAASTDTQYF. The CDR3 nucleotides read TGTGCCAGCAGCTTAGTTTTGCGGCTAGCGGCTAGCACAGATACGCAGTATTTT. Filled out from reference TRBV11-3 and TRBJ2-3, the complete variable domain reads EAGVVQSPRYKIIEKKQPVAFWCNPISGHNTLYWYLQNLGQGPELLIRYENEEAVDDSQLPKDRFSAERLKGVDSTLKIQPAELGDSAVYLCASSLVLRLAASTDTQYFGPGTRLTVL.

The CDR3 DNA follows: TGCAGTGCTATGGGCCCGGGGGGGCCCAGCTCCTACAATGAGCAGTTCTTC. Translated: CSAMGPGGPSSYNEQFF. V usage is TRBV20-1 and J usage is TRBJ2-1; 8 bases fit TRBD2. Germline V gene data show CDR1 as DFQATT and CDR2 as SNEGSKA (reference sequence). The ends lost 4 bases at V and 0 bases at J; junction bases unmatched: 11. The CDR3 is 17 amino acids.

The rearrangement links TRBV4-3 to TRBJ2-2; tentative D call: TRBD1 (6 bases). Germline assignment: CDR1 LGHNA and CDR2 YSLEER. The V and J ends lost 4 bases and 1 base respectively, with 7 bases between them. CDR3 length: 14 residues. Here the CDR3 DNA reads TGCGCCAGCAGCCGGGGACAGAACACCGGGGAGCTGTTTTTT. Amino acid sequence: CASSRGQNTGELFF.

The V and J genes are TRBV3-1 and TRBJ1-1; possible D gene TRBD1, 5 bases. With 0 bases removed from V and 6 bases from J, the gap between germline ends came to 14 bases. The germline V gene has CDR1 LGHDT and CDR2 YNNKEL (reference sequence). The CDR3 consists of 15 residues. The CDR3 nucleotides are TGTGCCAGCAGCCAAGATTGGGGGGGGATGGCTGAAGCTTTCTTT. Protein sequence: CASSQDWGGMAEAFF.

The CDR3 DNA sequence: TGTGCCAGCAGTTTAAGGGACAGGGCTCAGCCCCAGCATTTT. Residues: CASSLRDRAQPQHF. V is TRBV28 and J is TRBJ1-5; 9 positions agree with TRBD1. Germline V gene sequence: CDR1 MDHEN, CDR2 SYDVKM. V gave up 2 bases and J gave up 6 bases; unmatched junction bases: 2. The CDR3 is 14 amino acids.

As DNA, the CDR3 is TGTGCCAGTAGACCAGAGACCCATTTCGGTTCACCCCTCCACTTT. This translates into CASRPETHFGSPLHF. The chain combines TRBV19 with TRBJ1-6; unclear D gene. The CDR3 totals 15 residues. Per germline, CDR1 LNHDA and CDR2 SQIVND (reference sequence). With 6 bases removed from V and 9 bases from J, the gap between germline ends came to 18 bases.